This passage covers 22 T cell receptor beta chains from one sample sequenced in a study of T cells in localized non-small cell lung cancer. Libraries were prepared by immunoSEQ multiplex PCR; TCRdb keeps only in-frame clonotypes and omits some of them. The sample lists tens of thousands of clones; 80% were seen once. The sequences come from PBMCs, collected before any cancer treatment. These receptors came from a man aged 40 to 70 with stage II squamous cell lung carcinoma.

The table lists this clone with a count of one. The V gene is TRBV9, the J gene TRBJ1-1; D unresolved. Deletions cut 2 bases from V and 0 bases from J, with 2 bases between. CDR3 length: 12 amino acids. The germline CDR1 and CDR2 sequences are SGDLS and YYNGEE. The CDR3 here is CASSVMNTEAFF. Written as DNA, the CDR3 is TGTGCCAGCAGCGTCATGAACACTGAAGCTTTCTTT.

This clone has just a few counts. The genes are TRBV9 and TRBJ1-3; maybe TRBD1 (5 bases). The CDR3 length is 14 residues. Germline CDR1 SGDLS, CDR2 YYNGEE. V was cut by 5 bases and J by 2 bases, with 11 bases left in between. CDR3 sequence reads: CASSIGAAGNTIYF. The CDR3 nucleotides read TGTGCCAGCAGTATTGGGGCGGCTGGAAACACCATATATTTT.

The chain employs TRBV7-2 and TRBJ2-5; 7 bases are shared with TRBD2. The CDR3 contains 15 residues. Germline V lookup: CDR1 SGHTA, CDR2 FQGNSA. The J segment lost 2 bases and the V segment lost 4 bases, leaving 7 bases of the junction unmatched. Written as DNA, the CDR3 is TGTGCCAGCAGCTCCGCGGGGGTCCCACAAGAGACCCAGTACTTC. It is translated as CASSSAGVPQETQYF.

Written as DNA, the CDR3 is TGTGCCAGTAGTAACCCCGGGACAGCCTATGGCTACACCTTC. Its translation is CASSNPGTAYGYTF. The rearrangement links TRBV19 to TRBJ1-2; TRBD1 matches 7 bases. The CDR3 covers 14 residues. Per the germline V gene, CDR1 is LNHDA and CDR2 is SQIVND (reference sequence). V lost 4 bases and J lost 4; bases outside the gene matches: 6. The full variable domain, its missing parts supplied by reference TRBV19 and TRBJ1-2, is DGGITQSPKYLFRKEGQNVTLSCEQNLNHDAMYWYRQDPGQGLRLIYYSQIVNDFQKGDIAEGYSVSREKKESFPLTVTSAQKNPTAFYLCASSNPGTAYGYTFGSGTRLTVV.

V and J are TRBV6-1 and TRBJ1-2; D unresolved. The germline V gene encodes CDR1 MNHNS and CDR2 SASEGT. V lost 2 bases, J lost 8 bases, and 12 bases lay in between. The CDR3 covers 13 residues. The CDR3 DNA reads TGTGCCAGCAGTGAATCCACCGTCGGCGGCTACACCTTC. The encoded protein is CASSESTVGGYTF.

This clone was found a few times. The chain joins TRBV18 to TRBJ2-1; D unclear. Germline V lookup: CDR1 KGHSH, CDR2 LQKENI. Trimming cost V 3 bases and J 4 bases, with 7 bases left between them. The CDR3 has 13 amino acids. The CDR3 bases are TGTGCCAGCTCACCGGCAGCATACAATGAGCAGTTCTTC. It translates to CASSPAAYNEQFF.

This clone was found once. CDR3 in amino acids: CASSARQFQETQYF. The CDR3 nucleotides are TGTGCCAGCAGCGCAAGACAGTTCCAAGAGACCCAGTACTTC. The gene calls are TRBV14 and TRBJ2-5; possibly TRBD1 for D (5 bases). Trimming took off 5 bases at V and 1 base at J, with 11 bases between the two ends. Germline assignment: CDR1 SGHDN and CDR2 FVKESK. The CDR3 contains 14 residues. Based on the CDR3 plus reference TRBV14 and TRBJ2-5, the full variable domain is EAGVTQFPSHSVIEKGQTVTLRCDPISGHDNLYWYRRVMGKEIKFLLHFVKESKQDESGMPNNRFLAERTGGTYSTLKVQPAELEDSGVYFCASSARQFQETQYFGPGTRLLVL.

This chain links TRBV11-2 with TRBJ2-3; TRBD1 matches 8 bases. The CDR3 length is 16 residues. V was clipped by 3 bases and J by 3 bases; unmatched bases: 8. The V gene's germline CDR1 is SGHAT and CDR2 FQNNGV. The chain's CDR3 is CASSFPDRGRTDTQYF. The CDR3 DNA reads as TGTGCCAGCAGCTTCCCCGACAGGGGTAGGACAGATACGCAGTATTTT.

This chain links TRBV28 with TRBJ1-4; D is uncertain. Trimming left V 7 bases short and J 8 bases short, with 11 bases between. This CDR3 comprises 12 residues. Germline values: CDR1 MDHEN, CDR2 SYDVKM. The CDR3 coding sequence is TGTGCCAGCACTAGCGTCAGGGAAAAACTGTTTTTT. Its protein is CASTSVREKLFF.

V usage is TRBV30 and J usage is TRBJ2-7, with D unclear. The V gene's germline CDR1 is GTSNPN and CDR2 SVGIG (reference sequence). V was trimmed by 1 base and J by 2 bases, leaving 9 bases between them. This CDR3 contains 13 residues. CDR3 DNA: TGTGCCTGGAGTGGCCCCGGAACCTACGAGCAGTACTTC. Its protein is CAWSGPGTYEQYF.

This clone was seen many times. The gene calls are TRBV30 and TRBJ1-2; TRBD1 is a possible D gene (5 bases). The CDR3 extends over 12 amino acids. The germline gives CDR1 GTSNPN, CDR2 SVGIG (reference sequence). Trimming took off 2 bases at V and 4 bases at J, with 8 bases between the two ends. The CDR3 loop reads CAWSTGLYGYTF. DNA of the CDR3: TGTGCCTGGAGTACAGGCCTCTATGGCTACACCTTC.

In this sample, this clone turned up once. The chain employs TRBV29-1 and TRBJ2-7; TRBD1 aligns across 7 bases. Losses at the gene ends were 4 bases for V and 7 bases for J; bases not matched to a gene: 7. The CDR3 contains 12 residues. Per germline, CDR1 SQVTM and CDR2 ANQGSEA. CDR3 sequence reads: CSVGNRGREQYF. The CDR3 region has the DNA TGCAGCGTTGGTAACAGGGGCAGAGAGCAGTACTTC.

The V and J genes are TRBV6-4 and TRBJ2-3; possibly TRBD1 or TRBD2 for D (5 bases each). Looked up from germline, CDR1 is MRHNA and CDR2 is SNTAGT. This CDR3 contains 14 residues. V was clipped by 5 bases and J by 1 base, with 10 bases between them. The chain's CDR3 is CASSRDGGTDTQYF. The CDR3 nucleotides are TGTGCCAGCAGTCGGGACGGAGGCACAGATACGCAGTATTTT.

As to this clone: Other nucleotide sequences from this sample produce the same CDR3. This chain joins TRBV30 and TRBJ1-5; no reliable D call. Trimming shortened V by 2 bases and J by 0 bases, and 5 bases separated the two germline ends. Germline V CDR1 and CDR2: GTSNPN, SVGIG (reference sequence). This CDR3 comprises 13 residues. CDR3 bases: TGTGCCTGGAGTTCCAGTAGCAATCAGCCCCAGCATTTT. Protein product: CAWSSSSNQPQHF.

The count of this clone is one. The CDR3 reads CATSSSLGGRGVNEQFF. As DNA, the CDR3 is TGTGCCACCAGCTCCTCCTTGGGCGGGAGGGGGGTCAATGAGCAGTTCTTC. The chain is built from TRBV15 and TRBJ2-1; TRBD2 aligns across 9 bases. This CDR3 contains 17 residues. In germline, CDR1 is LNHNV, CDR2 YYDKDF (reference sequence). J was trimmed by 6 bases and V by 5 bases; bases with no gene match: 14.

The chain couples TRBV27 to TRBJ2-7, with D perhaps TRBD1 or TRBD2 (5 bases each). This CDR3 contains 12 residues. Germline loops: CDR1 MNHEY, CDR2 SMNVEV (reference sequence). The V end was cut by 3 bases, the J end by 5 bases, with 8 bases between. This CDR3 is CASSFMGDEQYF. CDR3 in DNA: TGTGCCAGCAGTTTTATGGGGGACGAGCAGTACTTC.

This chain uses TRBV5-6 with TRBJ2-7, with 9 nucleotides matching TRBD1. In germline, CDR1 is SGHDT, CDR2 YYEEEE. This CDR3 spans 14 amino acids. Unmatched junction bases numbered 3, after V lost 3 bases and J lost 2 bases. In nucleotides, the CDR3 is TGTGCCAGCAGCTGGGACAGGGCCACCTACGAGCAGTACTTC. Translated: CASSWDRATYEQYF.

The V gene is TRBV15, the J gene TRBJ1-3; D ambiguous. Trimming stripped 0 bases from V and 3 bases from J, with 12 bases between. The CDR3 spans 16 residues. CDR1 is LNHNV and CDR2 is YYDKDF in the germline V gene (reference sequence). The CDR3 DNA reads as TGTGCCACCAGCAGAGAACTCCGGGCTGGTGGAAACACCATATATTTT. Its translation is CATSRELRAGGNTIYF.

The CDR3 DNA reads as TGCGCCAGCAGCCATCCAGGGGTCGGGGAGGGCTACACCTTC. This translates into CASSHPGVGEGYTF. The V call is TRBV4-3, the J call TRBJ1-2; maybe TRBD1 (6 bases). V lost 3 bases and J lost 8, with 16 bases in between. Germline V lookup: CDR1 LGHNA, CDR2 YSLEER. CDR3 size: 14 residues.

This chain's CDR3 is CASSFGHSYEQYF. DNA for the CDR3: TGTGCCAGCAGTTTCGGCCACTCCTACGAGCAGTACTTC. This chain connects TRBV28 to TRBJ2-7; no definite D call. The V and J ends lost 3 bases and 0 bases respectively, with 6 bases between them. Germline V gene sequence: CDR1 MDHEN, CDR2 SYDVKM. The CDR3 spans 13 residues.

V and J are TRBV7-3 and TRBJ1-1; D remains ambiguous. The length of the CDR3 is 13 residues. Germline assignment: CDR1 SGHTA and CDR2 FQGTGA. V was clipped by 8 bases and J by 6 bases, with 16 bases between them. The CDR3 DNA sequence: TGTGCCAGCGGACCCACGAACGGCGCTGAAGCTTTCTTT. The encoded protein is CASGPTNGAEAFF.

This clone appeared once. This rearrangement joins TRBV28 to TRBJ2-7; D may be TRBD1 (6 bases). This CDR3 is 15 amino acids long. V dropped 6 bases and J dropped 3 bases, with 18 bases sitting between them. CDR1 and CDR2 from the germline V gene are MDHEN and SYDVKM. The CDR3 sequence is CASSSPGTLHYEQYF. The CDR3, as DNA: TGTGCCAGCAGCTCCCCCGGGACACTACACTACGAGCAGTACTTC.